This TCR beta chain stems from a study of blood T cells in healthy people across ages. A J-beta primer mix and a sample-barcoded 5' primer were used in a second PCR of about 7 to 12 cycles. Using its own MiXCR run on the 5' RACE reads, TCRdb lists one record per CDR3 protein. Of roughly 2 million distinct CDR3 sequences listed, approximately 50% are singletons. This CDR3 contains 16 residues. Germline V gene sequence: CDR1 SGHRS, CDR2 YFSETQ. This chain connects TRBV5-1 to TRBJ2-5; D is possibly TRBD1 (6 bases). The J call may be in error: the DNA end matches TRBJ2-7 better. The specimen was blood. The receptor was derived from a woman aged 40 to 50 in good health. The CDR3 nucleotides read TGCGCCAGCAGCTGGGGGCGGCCAGGGGTACAGAACGAGCAGTACTTC. Its translation is CASSWGRPGVQNEQYF.